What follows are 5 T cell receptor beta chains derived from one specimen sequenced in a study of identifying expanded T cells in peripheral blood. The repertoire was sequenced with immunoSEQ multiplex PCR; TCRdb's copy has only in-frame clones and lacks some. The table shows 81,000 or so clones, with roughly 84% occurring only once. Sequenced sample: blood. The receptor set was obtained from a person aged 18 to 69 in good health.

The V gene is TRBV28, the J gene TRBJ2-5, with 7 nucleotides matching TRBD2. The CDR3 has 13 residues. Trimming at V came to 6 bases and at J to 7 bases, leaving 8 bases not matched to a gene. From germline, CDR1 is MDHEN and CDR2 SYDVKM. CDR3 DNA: TGTGCCAGCAGGGCCCCGGCTAGCGGGACCCAGTACTTC. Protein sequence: CASRAPASGTQYF.

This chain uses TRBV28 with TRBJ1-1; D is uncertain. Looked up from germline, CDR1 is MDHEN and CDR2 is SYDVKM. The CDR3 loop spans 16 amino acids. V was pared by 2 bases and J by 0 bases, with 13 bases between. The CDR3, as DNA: TGTGCCAGCAGTTTAGTCAGTTACGTCATGAACACTGAAGCTTTCTTT. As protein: CASSLVSYVMNTEAFF.

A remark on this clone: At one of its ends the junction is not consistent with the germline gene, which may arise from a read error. The DNA for the CDR3 is TGTGCTAGCAGCAAAGGGACAGGGTTAGAGACCCAGTACTTC. The encoded protein is CASSKGTGLETQYF. V usage is TRBV7-7 and J usage is TRBJ2-5, with 9 nucleotides matching TRBD1. This CDR3 spans 14 amino acids. From germline, CDR1 is SSHAT and CDR2 FNYEAQ (reference sequence). The variable domain in full, completed from reference TRBV7-7 and TRBJ2-5, reads GAGVSQSPRYKVTKRGQDVTLRCDPISSHATLYWYQQALGQGPEFLTYFNYEAQPDKSGLPSDRFSAERPEGSISTLTIQRTEQRDSAMYRCASSKGTGLETQYFGPGTRLLVL.

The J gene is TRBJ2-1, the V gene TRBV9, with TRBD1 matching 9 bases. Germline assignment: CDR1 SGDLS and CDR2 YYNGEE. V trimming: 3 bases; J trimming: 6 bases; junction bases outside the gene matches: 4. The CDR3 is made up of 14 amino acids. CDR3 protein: CASSGTGGSNEQFF. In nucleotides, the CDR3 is TGTGCCAGCAGCGGAACAGGGGGCTCCAATGAGCAGTTCTTC. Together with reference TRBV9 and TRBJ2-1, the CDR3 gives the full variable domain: DSGVTQTPKHLITATGQRVTLRCSPRSGDLSVYWYQQSLDQGLQFLIQYYNGEERAKGNILERFSAQQFPDLHSELNLSSLELGDSALYFCASSGTGGSNEQFFGPGTRLTVL.

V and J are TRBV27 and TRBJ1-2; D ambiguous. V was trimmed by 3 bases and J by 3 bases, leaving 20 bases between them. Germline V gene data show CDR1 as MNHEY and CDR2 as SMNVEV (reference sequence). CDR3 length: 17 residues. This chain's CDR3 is CASSFSMVVGKHYGYTF. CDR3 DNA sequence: TGTGCCAGCAGTTTCTCTATGGTGGTCGGGAAGCACTATGGCTACACCTTC.